The clone carrying this T cell receptor beta chain was observed a few times. These data come from a study of beta chain features in type 1 diabetes. CDR1 is SGDLS and CDR2 is YYNGEE in the germline V gene. The V end lost 5 bases, the J end lost 0 bases, and 12 bases lay between the germline ends. This CDR3 spans 15 amino acids. Expressed TCRB transcripts got sequenced, as all isolated RNA was reverse transcribed. Sequencing was performed with immunoSEQ multiplex PCR; in TCRdb, only in-frame clones are kept and a portion is missing. The table lists some 410,000 clones, approximately 13% of them singletons.

This TCR was recovered from a man aged 30-40 years in good health. V usage is TRBV9 and J usage is TRBJ2-1, with a possible D match to TRBD2 (5 bases). The sequenced sample consisted of naive CD4+ T cells from blood. The CDR3, as DNA: TGTGCCAGCAGACCATCAGCGGTCTCCTACAATGAGCAGTTCTTC. Its protein is CASRPSAVSYNEQFF.